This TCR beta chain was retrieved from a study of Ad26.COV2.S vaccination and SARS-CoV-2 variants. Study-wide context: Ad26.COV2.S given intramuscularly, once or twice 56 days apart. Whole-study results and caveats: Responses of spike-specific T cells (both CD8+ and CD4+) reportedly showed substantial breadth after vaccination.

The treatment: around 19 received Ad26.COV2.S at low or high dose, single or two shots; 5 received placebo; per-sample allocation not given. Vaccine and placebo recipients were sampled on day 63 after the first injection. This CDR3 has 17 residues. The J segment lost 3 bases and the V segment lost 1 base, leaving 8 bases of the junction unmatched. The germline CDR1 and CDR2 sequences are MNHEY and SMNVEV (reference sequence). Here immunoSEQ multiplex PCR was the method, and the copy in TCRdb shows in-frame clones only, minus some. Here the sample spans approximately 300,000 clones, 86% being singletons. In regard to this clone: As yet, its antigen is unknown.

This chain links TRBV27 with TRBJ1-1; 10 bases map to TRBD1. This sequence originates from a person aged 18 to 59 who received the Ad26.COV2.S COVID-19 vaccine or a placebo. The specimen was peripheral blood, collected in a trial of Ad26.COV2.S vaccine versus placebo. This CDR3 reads CASSLFAPGTGDTEAFF. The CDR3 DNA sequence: TGTGCCAGCAGTTTATTTGCCCCTGGGACAGGGGACACTGAAGCTTTCTTT.